This entry features one TCR beta chain sequence. No antigen is known for it. The sample belongs to a study of T-cell memory formation after mild COVID-19. Whole-study findings and limits: The finding that pre-infection memory included some responding clones suggested that cross-reactive memory joined.

TCRdb reprocessed the 5' RACE reads with MiXCR, giving one entry per CDR3 protein. The data show roughly 350,000 distinct CDR3 sequences, 12% to 15% seen once. Trimming left V 1 base short and J 7 bases short, with 17 bases between. The length of the CDR3 is 16 residues. The germline V gene has CDR1 SGHTA and CDR2 FQGTGA. The sequence derives from a man aged 18 to 29 who had mild COVID-19 (a few samples of this study predate the infection). Cell type and time point are not known. V is TRBV7-3 and J is TRBJ2-1; perhaps TRBD2 as D (5 bases). Input material: PBMCs or a T cell subset sorted from them (not recorded which). The CDR3 DNA is TGTGCCAGCAGCTTAAGGGAGCGGACTGAGTATAATGAGCAGTTCTTC. It translates to CASSLRERTEYNEQFF.